The present TCR beta chain was sequenced within a study of T cell changes during pregnancy in multiple sclerosis. TCRdb keeps only in-frame clones here, not all; method: immunoSEQ multiplex PCR. Of about 39,000 clones listed, 75% to 95% are singletons. Trimming took 6 bases from V and 3 from J; bases not matched to a gene: 5. Germline CDR1 is SQVTM and CDR2 is ANQGSEA. This CDR3 spans 14 amino acids. The sequences come from CD4+ T cells from peripheral blood mononuclear cells, collected in the third trimester of pregnancy. The rearrangement joins TRBV29-1 to TRBJ2-1; 10 nucleotides match TRBD1. This receptor was obtained from a female donor in good health, enrolled as a control in a pregnancy study. For the CDR3, the DNA is TGCAGCGTCCTTCGGGACAGGGGCTACAATGAGCAGTTCTTC. Translating it yields CSVLRDRGYNEQFF.